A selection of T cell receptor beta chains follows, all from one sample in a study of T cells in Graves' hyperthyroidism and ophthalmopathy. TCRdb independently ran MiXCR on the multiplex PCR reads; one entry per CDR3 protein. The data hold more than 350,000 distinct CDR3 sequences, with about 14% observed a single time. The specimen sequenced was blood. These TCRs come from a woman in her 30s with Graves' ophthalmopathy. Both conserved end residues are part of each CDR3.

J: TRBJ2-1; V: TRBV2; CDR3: CAARDTGYAEQFF
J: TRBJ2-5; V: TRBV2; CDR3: CASKGEDSGEETQYF
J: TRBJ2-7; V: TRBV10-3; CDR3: CAISTGQGRSSYEQYF
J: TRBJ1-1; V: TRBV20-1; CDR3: CSAPGQRMNTEAFF
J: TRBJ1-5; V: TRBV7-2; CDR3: CASSRTGGSQPQHF
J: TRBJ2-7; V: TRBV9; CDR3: CASSSLGGSGSYEQYF
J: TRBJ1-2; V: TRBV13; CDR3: CASSFGDVGYTF
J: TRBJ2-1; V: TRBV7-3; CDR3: CASSLVGTSGSDEQFF
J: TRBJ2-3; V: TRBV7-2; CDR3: CASSQQGTDTDTQYF
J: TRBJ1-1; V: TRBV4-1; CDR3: CASSEGQGGPEAFF
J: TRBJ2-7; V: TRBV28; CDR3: CASSFLGGGVEQYF
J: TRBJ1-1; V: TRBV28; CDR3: CASEPGGGNTEAFF
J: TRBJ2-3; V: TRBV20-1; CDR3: CSATRLAGLADTQYF
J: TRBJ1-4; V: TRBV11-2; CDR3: CASSSNRREKLFF
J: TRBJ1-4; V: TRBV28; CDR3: CASSTDRGHEKLFF
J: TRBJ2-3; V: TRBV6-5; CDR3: CASSYRQSTDTQYF
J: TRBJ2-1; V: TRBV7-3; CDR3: CASSLGYLNEQFF
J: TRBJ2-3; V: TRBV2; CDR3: CASREELGADTQYF
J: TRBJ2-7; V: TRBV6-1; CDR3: CASRASLGGAYEQYF
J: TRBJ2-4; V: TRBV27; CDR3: CASSLRFSGKNIQYF
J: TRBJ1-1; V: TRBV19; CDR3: CASSTAWAEAFF
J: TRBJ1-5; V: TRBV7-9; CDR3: CASSLEDGQPQHF
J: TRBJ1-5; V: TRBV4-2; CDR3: CASSQEGQAGAQHF
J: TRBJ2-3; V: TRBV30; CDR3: CAYRKNKQYF
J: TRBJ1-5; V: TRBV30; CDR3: CAWSADSRLQPQHF
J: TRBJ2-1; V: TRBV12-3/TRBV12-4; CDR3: CATTRGTSRFF
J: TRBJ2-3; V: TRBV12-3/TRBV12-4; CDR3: CASSRDLSDTQYF
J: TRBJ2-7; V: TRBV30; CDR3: CAWSPSRGPPSYEQYF
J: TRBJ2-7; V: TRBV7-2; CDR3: CASSLVTGLDYEQYF
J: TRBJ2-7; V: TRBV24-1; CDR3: CATSDSRGGPYEQYF
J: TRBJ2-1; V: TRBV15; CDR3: CATSNTKWDEQFF
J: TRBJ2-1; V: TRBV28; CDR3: CASSSLRRSSYNEQFF
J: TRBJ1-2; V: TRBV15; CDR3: CATSRSPGASTGPHYGYTF
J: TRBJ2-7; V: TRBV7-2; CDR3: CASSPRSGGSYEQYF
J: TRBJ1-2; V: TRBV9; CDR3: CASSVAGTPGDYGYTF
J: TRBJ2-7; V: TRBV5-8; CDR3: CASSLGAGGGSYEQYF
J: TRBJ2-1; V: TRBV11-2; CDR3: CASSRQTSLSYNEQFF
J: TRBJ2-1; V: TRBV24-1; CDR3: CATSDPGLAGSSYNEQFF
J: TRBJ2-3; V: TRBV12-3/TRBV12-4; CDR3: CASSQLAGGPGTQYF
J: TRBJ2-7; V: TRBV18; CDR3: CASSPRGEYEQYF
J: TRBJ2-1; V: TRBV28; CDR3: CASRGQGVGSSYNEQFF
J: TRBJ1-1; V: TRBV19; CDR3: CASSIDLGYTEAFF
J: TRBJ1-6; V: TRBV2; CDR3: CASSGLRSTVHHNSPLHF
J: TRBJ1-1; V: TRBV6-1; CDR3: CASSRYQGSEAFF
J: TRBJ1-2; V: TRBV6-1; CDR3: CASSEGTGAVGYTF
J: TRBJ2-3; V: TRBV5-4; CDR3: CASSLGERPTDTQYF
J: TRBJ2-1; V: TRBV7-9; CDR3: CASSLMAGYNEQFF
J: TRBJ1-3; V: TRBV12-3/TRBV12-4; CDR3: CASSLGVLSGNTIYF
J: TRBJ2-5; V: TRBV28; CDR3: CASSRPTPPETQYF
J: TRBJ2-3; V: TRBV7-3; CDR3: CASSIAGATTDTQYF
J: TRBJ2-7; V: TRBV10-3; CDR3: CAISLHSQGLGEQYF
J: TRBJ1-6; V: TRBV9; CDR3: CASSVGTGNSPLHF
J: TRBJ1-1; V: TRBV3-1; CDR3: CASSQGFAEAFF
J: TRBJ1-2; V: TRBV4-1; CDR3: CASSFRTDTYGYTF
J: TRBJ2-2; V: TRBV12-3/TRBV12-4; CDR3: CASSFPTRLGWGTGELFF
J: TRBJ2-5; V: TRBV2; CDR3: CASSGLAGPQETQYF
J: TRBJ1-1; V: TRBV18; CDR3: CASSYENTEAFF
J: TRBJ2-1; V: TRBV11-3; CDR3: CASSRAGLAGEQFF
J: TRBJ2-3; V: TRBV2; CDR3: CASSEDTQGRDTQYF